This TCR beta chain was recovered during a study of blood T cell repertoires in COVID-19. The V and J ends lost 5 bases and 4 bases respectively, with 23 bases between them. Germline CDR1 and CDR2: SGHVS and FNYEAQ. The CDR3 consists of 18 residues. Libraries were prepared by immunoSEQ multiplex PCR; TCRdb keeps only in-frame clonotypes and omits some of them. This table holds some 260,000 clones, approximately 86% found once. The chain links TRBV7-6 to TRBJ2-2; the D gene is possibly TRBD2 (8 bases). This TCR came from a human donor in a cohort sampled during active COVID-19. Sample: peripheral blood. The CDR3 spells CASSAGTRIGGVTGELFF. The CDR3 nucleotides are TGTGCCAGCAGCGCCGGGACTAGGATAGGGGGCGTCACCGGGGAGCTGTTTTTT.